These T cell receptor beta chains were read from a single sample in a study of OX40 agonist ivuxolimab in advanced cancers. Profiling relied on immunoSEQ multiplex PCR, and the TCRdb table lists in-frame clones only, not all of them. Of about 66,000 clones listed, more than 80% are singletons. Material: CD4+ or CD8+ T cells sorted from blood, obtained in a trial of the OX40 agonist ivuxolimab. The source of these receptors is an adult with an advanced solid tumor such as melanoma, head and neck, liver or kidney cancer. Each CDR3 is given with its conserved first and last residue. D genes are given only for firm matches. Part of the rows lack a size; the others show once, few, many or a class for expanded clones.

TRBJ1-1 | - | - | TRBV5-4 | CASSVLFGNTEAFF | TGTGCCAGCAGCGTACTGTTCGGCAACACTGAAGCTTTCTTT
TRBJ1-2 | - | TRBD1 | TRBV7-9 | CASSWDRGRGYTF | TGTGCCAGCAGCTGGGACAGGGGAAGGGGCTACACCTTC
TRBJ2-2 | - | - | TRBV13 | CASSLGRGDGELFF | TGTGCCAGCAGCTTAGGTCGGGGAGACGGGGAGCTGTTTTTT
TRBJ2-3 | - | - | TRBV14 | CASSQGSYRERTDTQYF | TGTGCCAGCAGCCAAGGATCTTACCGGGAGCGCACAGATACGCAGTATTTT
TRBJ2-7 | - | TRBD2 | TRBV28 | CASRRLAGGYEQYF | TGTGCCAGCAGAAGACTAGCGGGAGGGTACGAGCAGTACTTC
TRBJ2-1 | - | TRBD2 | TRBV4-2 | CASSQEETSGYDEQFF | TGTGCCAGCAGCCAAGAGGAGACTAGCGGATATGATGAGCAGTTCTTC
TRBJ2-7 | once | - | TRBV5-6 | CASSLSVGGSYEQYF | TGTGCCAGCAGCTTATCCGTAGGGGGCTCCTACGAGCAGTACTTC
TRBJ2-7 | - | TRBD1 | TRBV11-2 | CASSYRDRVHEQYF | TGTGCCAGCAGCTACCGGGACAGGGTGCACGAGCAGTACTTC
TRBJ2-1 | - | - | TRBV7-9 | CASSLAAGAGDEQFF | TGTGCCAGCAGCTTAGCGGCAGGGGCGGGGGATGAGCAGTTCTTC
TRBJ2-3 | - | - | TRBV7-2 | CASSPGVGGTDTQYF | TGTGCCAGCAGCCCGGGGGTAGGGGGCACAGATACGCAGTATTTT
TRBJ2-1 | - | TRBD2 | TRBV5-1 | CASTSGGVYNEQFF | TGCGCCAGCACTAGCGGGGGGGTATATAATGAGCAGTTCTTC
TRBJ2-7 | - | TRBD2 | TRBV14 | CASSPPGLDAIYEQYF | TGTGCCAGCAGCCCTCCGGGACTAGATGCGATCTACGAGCAGTACTTC
TRBJ2-5 | - | - | TRBV5-4 | CASSEGIETQYF | TGTGCCAGCAGTGAGGGGATAGAGACCCAGTACTTC
TRBJ2-2 | once | TRBD2 | TRBV9 | CASSVGGRAKDGELFF | TGTGCCAGCAGCGTAGGTGGGAGGGCCAAGGACGGGGAGCTGTTTTTT
TRBJ2-1 | - | - | TRBV29-1 | CSVEDLGSSYNEQFF | TGCAGCGTTGAAGATTTGGGGAGCTCCTACAATGAGCAGTTCTTC
TRBJ2-5 | - | - | TRBV5-8 | CASSRQHQETQYF | TGTGCCAGCAGCCGACAGCACCAAGAGACCCAGTACTTC
TRBJ2-7 | - | - | TRBV9 | CASSVGGHTSYEQYF | TGTGCCAGCAGCGTAGGGGGGCATACCTCCTACGAGCAGTACTTC
TRBJ2-7 | - | - | TRBV19 | CASSIGVGYEQYF | TGTGCCAGTAGTATTGGAGTGGGGTACGAGCAGTACTTC
TRBJ1-1 | once | TRBD1 | TRBV6-1 | CASSHRGSNTEAFF | TGTGCCAGCAGCCACAGGGGTTCGAACACTGAAGCTTTCTTT